This entry concerns a single T cell receptor (beta chain). Antigen unknown. The data originate from a study of T cell repertoires and leukemia-associated antigens. Trimming stripped 3 bases from V and 0 bases from J, with 11 bases between. The length of the CDR3 is 15 residues. Per the germline V gene, CDR1 is DFQATT and CDR2 is SNEGSKA (reference sequence). TCRdb redid the calling of the 5' RACE reads with MiXCR, one entry per CDR3 protein. The data contain over 10,000 distinct CDR3 sequences, about two fifths of them singletons. This TCR came from a female donor in good health. V and J are TRBV20-1 and TRBJ2-2; D might be TRBD1 (5 bases). Sequencing was carried out using CD3+ T cells sorted from blood and cultured. The CDR3 bases are TGCAGTGCTAGTGTGGCAGGGACGAACACCGGGGAGCTGTTTTTT. Translation: CSASVAGTNTGELFF.